A single sample gave rise to the 19 T cell receptor beta chains below, sequenced in a study of CD8+ T cells in alopecia areata. The authors extracted RNA and reverse transcribed it into cDNA as the sequencing template. Profiled with immunoSEQ multiplex PCR; TCRdb holds only in-frame clones, not every one. The table records some 100,000 clones, around two fifths of them present only once. The sequencing sample was made of CD4+ T cells sorted from blood. All receptors derive from a human donor with alopecia areata.

This sequence joins TRBV29-1 and TRBJ2-1; D remains unclear. V was clipped by 7 bases and J by 3 bases, with 16 bases between them. The CDR3 contains 14 residues. Looked up from germline, CDR1 is SQVTM and CDR2 is ANQGSEA. This chain's CDR3 is CSGEMPPVYNEQFF. CDR3 nucleotide sequence: TGCAGCGGGGAAATGCCGCCTGTCTACAATGAGCAGTTCTTC.

V usage is TRBV6-1 and J usage is TRBJ2-1; possibly TRBD1 for D (6 bases). Germline loops: CDR1 MNHNS, CDR2 SASEGT. V was cut by 4 bases and J by 1 base, with 14 bases left in between. The CDR3 runs to 16 residues. The CDR3 DNA is TGTGCCAGCAGTGGCCAGGACAGAACATCCTACAATGAGCAGTTCTTC. Its protein is CASSGQDRTSYNEQFF.

V is TRBV7-2 and J is TRBJ2-2; D remains unclear. CDR1 and CDR2 (germline): SGHTA, FQGNSA. CDR3 length equals 16 residues. V was shortened by 2 bases and J by 6 bases, with 16 bases between the two germline ends. The CDR3 reads CASSLNPPRPPGELFF. The CDR3 DNA follows: TGTGCCAGCAGCTTAAATCCCCCCCGCCCGCCCGGGGAGCTGTTTTTT.

The chain carries TRBV18 and TRBJ2-7; D uncertain. The CDR3 consists of 15 residues. Germline assignment: CDR1 KGHSH and CDR2 LQKENI. V gave up 2 bases and J gave up 0 bases, with 11 bases separating them. The CDR3 loop is CASSPSAVSSYEQYF. The CDR3 DNA reads TGTGCCAGCTCACCATCGGCGGTGAGCTCCTACGAGCAGTACTTC.

This clone was seen a handful of times. The chain employs TRBV29-1 and TRBJ2-3, with a weak D call TRBD2 (5 bases). CDR1 is SQVTM, CDR2 ANQGSEA, per germline. The CDR3 loop spans 13 amino acids. Between the trimmed V and J ends, which lost 7 bases and 5 bases, there was a span of 16 bases. The CDR3 sequence: CSAPSPRGDTQYF. In DNA form, the CDR3 reads TGCAGCGCCCCGAGCCCCCGGGGAGATACGCAGTATTTT.

The chain carries TRBV7-2 and TRBJ2-7; 7 bases match TRBD2. The V gene end was trimmed by 7 bases and the J gene end by 1 base; junction bases not matched to a gene: 10. Per germline, CDR1 SGHTA and CDR2 FQGNSA. CDR3 length: 15 amino acids. Here the CDR3 reads CASTWGGISSYEQYF. The CDR3 DNA sequence: TGTGCCAGCACCTGGGGAGGGATATCTTCCTACGAGCAGTACTTC.

The genes are TRBV20-1 and TRBJ2-7, with a weak D call TRBD2 (6 bases). CDR3 length: 11 residues. The V gene's germline CDR1 is DFQATT and CDR2 SNEGSKA (reference sequence). V was cut by 4 bases and J by 6 bases, with 10 bases left in between. The CDR3 sequence: CSAIREIEQYF. CDR3 nucleotides: TGCAGTGCTATACGGGAGATCGAGCAGTACTTC.

This clone occurred a few times. V is TRBV7-2 and J is TRBJ1-1; D might be TRBD1 (5 bases). The CDR3 has 13 amino acids. Germline assignment: CDR1 SGHTA and CDR2 FQGNSA. The ends were cut back, 4 bases at V and 5 bases at J, with 11 bases in the middle. The CDR3 loop is CASSSAGRTEAFF. The CDR3 DNA follows: TGTGCCAGCAGCTCCGCAGGGAGGACTGAAGCTTTCTTT. Supplemented by reference TRBV7-2 and TRBJ1-1, the full variable domain reads GAGVSQSPSNKVTEKGKDVELRCDPISGHTALYWYRQSLGQGLEFLIYFQGNSAPDKSGLPSDRFSAERTGGSVSTLTIQRTQQEDSAVYLCASSSAGRTEAFFGQGTRLTVV.

The chain employs TRBV29-1 and TRBJ1-2; 7 bases match TRBD1. CDR3 length: 13 amino acids. J lost 2 bases, V lost 5 bases, and 5 bases had no gene match. CDR1 and CDR2 from the germline V gene are SQVTM and ANQGSEA. CDR3 region: CSVSQGGNYGYTF. CDR3 sequence (DNA): TGCAGCGTTTCTCAGGGGGGAAACTATGGCTACACCTTC.

This clone appeared a few times. This chain links TRBV5-1 with TRBJ1-1; D is unclear. CDR3 length equals 14 residues. Per the germline V gene, CDR1 is SGHRS and CDR2 is YFSETQ. Trimming cost V 4 bases and J 4 bases, with 14 bases left between them. The CDR3 DNA reads TGCGCCAGCAGCGAGACAACAGCGTCCACTGAAGCTTTCTTT. This encodes CASSETTASTEAFF.

This clone has just one count. The chain employs TRBV29-1 and TRBJ1-2; D is ambiguous. Trimming left V 5 bases short and J 3 bases short, with 13 bases between. CDR1 is SQVTM and CDR2 is ANQGSEA in the germline V gene. The CDR3 covers 13 residues. The CDR3 loop is CSVSPQIDYGYTF. In nucleotides, the CDR3 is TGCAGCGTTTCCCCTCAGATAGACTATGGCTACACCTTC.

Points on this clone: Additional DNA sequences in this sample encode the identical CDR3. The V and J genes are TRBV29-1 and TRBJ1-1; D is undetermined. The germline V and J ends were trimmed by 5 bases and 0 bases, with 4 bases remaining between them. From germline, CDR1 is SQVTM and CDR2 ANQGSEA. This CDR3 contains 11 residues. This chain's CDR3 is CSVLLNTEAFF. CDR3 sequence (DNA): TGCAGCGTTCTATTGAACACTGAAGCTTTCTTT.

The chain couples TRBV29-1 to TRBJ2-7, with unresolved D. The germline V gene encodes CDR1 SQVTM and CDR2 ANQGSEA. Trimming left V 7 bases short and J 6 bases short, with 19 bases between. The CDR3 consists of 13 residues. The CDR3 nucleotides read TGCAGCGGCCGTGGCCCTAACCTGGGCGAGCAGTACTTC. Amino acid sequence: CSGRGPNLGEQYF.

The gene calls are TRBV29-1 and TRBJ2-5; no clear D gene. CDR3 length: 12 residues. Germline V gene sequence: CDR1 SQVTM, CDR2 ANQGSEA. Between the trimmed V and J ends, which lost 0 bases and 5 bases, there was a span of 7 bases. The CDR3 here is CSVEESRETQYF. For the CDR3, the DNA is TGCAGCGTTGAAGAGTCCCGGGAGACCCAGTACTTC.

The chain has TRBV23-1 and TRBJ2-5; the D is unclear. TRBV23-1 is an open reading frame, and its role is uncertain. V was shortened by 5 bases and J by 5 bases, with 21 bases between the two germline ends. The CDR3 spans 16 residues. The CDR3 is CASSLIGSNDGETQYF. The CDR3 DNA reads TGCGCCAGCAGTTTAATCGGGTCTAACGATGGGGAGACCCAGTACTTC.

The chain carries TRBV29-1 and TRBJ1-5; D is perhaps TRBD1 (6 bases). Germline V gene sequence: CDR1 SQVTM, CDR2 ANQGSEA. V lost 4 bases and J 6 bases, leaving 13 bases between the germline ends. This CDR3 region has 13 residues. This chain's CDR3 is CSVAGELGQPQHF. Here the CDR3 DNA reads TGCAGCGTTGCAGGGGAGCTAGGTCAGCCCCAGCATTTT.

This clone has just a few counts. The rearrangement joins TRBV28 to TRBJ1-2; D is ambiguous. The V end lost 6 bases, the J end lost 4 bases, and 6 bases lay between the germline ends. The CDR3 covers 11 residues. Germline V gene data show CDR1 as MDHEN and CDR2 as SYDVKM. CDR3: CASRGGYGYTF. CDR3 nucleotide sequence: TGTGCCAGCAGGGGCGGCTATGGCTACACCTTC.

The table lists this clone with a few counts. The chain couples TRBV4-2 to TRBJ1-5; the D gene is possibly TRBD1 (5 bases). CDR3 length equals 16 residues. Germline assignment: CDR1 LGHNA and CDR2 YNFKEQ. V lost 4 bases and J 0 bases, leaving 13 bases between the germline ends. DNA for the CDR3: TGTGCCAGCAGCCCAGGGCCCGACAGTAGCAATCAGCCCCAGCATTTT. Its protein product is CASSPGPDSSNQPQHF.

This clone was seen more than once but under ten times. V usage is TRBV7-9 and J usage is TRBJ2-5; tentative D call: TRBD1 (7 bases). The V gene lost 5 bases and the J gene lost 4 bases, with 20 bases spanning the gap. The germline gives CDR1 SEHNR, CDR2 FQNEAQ (reference sequence). This CDR3 contains 16 residues. The CDR3 spells CASSPGNRGLRETQYF. The CDR3 DNA reads TGTGCCAGCAGCCCAGGGAACAGGGGACTCCGAGAGACCCAGTACTTC.